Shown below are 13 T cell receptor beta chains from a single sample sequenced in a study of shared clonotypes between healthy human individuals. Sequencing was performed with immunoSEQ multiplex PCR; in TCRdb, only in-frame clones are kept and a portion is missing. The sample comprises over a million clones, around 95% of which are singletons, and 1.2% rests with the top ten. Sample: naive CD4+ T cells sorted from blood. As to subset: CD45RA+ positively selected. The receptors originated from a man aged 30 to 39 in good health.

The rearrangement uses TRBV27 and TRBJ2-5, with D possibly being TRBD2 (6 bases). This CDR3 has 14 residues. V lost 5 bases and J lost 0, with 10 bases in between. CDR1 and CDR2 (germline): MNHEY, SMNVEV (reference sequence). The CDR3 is CASSPRDYQETQYF. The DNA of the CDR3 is TGTGCCAGCAGTCCCCGGGACTACCAAGAGACCCAGTACTTC.

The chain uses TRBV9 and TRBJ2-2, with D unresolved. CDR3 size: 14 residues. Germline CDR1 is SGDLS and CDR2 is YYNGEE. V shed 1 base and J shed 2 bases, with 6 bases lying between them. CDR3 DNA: TGTGCCAGCAGCGTAATAGCCAACACCGGGGAGCTGTTTTTT. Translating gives CASSVIANTGELFF.

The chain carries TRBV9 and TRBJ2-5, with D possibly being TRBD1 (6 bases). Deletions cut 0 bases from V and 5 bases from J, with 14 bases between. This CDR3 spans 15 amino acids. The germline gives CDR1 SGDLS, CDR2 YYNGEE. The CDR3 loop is CASSVGNYTGETQYF. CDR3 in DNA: TGTGCCAGCAGCGTAGGAAACTATACAGGGGAGACCCAGTACTTC.

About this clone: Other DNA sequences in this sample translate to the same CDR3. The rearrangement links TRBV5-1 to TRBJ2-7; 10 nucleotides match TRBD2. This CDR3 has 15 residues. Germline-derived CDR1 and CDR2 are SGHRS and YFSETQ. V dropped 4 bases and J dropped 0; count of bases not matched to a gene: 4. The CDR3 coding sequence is TGCGCCAGCAGCAGAATAGCGGGAGGCTCCTACGAGCAGTACTTC. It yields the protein CASSRIAGGSYEQYF.

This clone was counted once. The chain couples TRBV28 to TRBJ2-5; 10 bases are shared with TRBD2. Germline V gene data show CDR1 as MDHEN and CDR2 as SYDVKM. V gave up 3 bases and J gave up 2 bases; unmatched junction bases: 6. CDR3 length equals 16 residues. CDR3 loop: CASSFWLAGEQETQYF. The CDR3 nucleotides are TGTGCCAGCAGTTTCTGGCTAGCGGGGGAACAAGAGACCCAGTACTTC.

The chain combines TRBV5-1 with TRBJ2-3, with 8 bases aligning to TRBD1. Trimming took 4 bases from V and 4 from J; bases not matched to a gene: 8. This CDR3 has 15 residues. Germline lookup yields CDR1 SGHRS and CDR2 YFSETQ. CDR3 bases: TGCGCCAGCAGCATAGGACAGGGTAATGCAGATACGCAGTATTTT. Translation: CASSIGQGNADTQYF.

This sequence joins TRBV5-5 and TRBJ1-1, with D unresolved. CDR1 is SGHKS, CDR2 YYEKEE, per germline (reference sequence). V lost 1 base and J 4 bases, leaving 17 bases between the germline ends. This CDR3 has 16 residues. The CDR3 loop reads CASSLNGQVKGTEAFF. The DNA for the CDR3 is TGTGCCAGCAGCTTGAATGGGCAGGTTAAGGGCACTGAAGCTTTCTTT.

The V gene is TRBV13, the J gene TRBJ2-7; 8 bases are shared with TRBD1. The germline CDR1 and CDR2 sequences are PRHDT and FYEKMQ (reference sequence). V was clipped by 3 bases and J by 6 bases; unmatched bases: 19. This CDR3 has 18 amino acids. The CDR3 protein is CASSLEGTNRGIFCEQYF. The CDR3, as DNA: TGTGCCAGCAGCTTGGAGGGAACGAACAGGGGGATATTTTGCGAGCAGTACTTC.

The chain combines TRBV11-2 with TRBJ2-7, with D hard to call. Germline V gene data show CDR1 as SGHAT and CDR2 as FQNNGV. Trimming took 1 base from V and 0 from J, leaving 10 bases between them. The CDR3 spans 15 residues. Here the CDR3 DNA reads TGTGCCAGCAGCTTAGTTGGGGTCTACTCCTACGAGCAGTACTTC. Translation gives CASSLVGVYSYEQYF.

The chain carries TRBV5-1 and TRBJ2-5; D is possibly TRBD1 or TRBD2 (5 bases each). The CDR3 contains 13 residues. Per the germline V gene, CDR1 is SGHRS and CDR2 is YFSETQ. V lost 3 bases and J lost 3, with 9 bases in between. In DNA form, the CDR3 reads TGCGCCAGCAGCTCCGGGACCAAAGAGACCCAGTACTTC. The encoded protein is CASSSGTKETQYF.

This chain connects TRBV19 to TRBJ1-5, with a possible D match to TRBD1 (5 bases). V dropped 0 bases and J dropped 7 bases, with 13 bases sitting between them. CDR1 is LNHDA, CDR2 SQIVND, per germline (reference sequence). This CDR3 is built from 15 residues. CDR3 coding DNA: TGTGCCAGTAGTATAGATCGGGGCCAAAGGCAGCCCCAGCATTTT. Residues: CASSIDRGQRQPQHF.

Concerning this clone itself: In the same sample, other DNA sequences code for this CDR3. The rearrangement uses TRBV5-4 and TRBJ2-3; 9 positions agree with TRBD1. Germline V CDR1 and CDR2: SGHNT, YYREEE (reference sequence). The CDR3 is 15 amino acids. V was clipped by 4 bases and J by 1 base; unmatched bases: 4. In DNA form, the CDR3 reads TGTGCCAGCAGCCCGGGACAGGGACGCACAGATACGCAGTATTTT. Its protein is CASSPGQGRTDTQYF.

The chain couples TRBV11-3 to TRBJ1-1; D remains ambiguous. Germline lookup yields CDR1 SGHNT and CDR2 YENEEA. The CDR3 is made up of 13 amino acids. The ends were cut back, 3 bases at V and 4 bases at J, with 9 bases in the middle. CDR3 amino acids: CASSLLRVTEAFF. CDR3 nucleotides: TGTGCCAGCAGCTTGCTTCGGGTCACTGAAGCTTTCTTT.